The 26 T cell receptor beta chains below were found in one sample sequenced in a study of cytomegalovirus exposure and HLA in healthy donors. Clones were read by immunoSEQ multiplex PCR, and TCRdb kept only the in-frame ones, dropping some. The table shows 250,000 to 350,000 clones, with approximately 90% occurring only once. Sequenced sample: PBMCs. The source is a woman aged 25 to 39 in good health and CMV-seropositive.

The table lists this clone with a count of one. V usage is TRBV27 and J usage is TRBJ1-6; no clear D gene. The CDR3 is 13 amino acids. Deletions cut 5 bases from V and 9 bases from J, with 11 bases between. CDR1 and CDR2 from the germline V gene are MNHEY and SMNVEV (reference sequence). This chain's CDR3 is CASSHDEVSPLHF. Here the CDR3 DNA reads TGTGCCAGCAGTCACGATGAGGTTTCACCCCTCCACTTT.

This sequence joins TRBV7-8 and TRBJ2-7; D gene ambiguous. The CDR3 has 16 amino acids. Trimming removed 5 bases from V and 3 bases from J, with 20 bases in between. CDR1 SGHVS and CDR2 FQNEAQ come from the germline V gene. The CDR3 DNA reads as TGTGCCAGCAGCCCCCGCAGACTTAGCCTAGACTACGAGCAGTACTTC. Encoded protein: CASSPRRLSLDYEQYF.

CDR3 DNA sequence: TGTGCCAGCAGGGATTGGACTAGCGCCTACGAGCAGTACTTC. Protein: CASRDWTSAYEQYF. The chain is built from TRBV6-5 and TRBJ2-7; TRBD2 matches 9 bases. Germline CDR1 MNHEY, CDR2 SVGAGI. The trim removed 6 bases at V and 2 bases at J, leaving 5 bases unmatched. The CDR3 runs 14 residues.

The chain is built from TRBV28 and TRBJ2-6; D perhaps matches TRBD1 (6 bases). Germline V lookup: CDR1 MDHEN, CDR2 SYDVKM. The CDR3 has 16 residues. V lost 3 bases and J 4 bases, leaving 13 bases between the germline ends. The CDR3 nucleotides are TGTGCCAGCAGTTTCCTGGGGGCGGAAGGGGCCAACGTCCTGACTTTC. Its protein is CASSFLGAEGANVLTF.

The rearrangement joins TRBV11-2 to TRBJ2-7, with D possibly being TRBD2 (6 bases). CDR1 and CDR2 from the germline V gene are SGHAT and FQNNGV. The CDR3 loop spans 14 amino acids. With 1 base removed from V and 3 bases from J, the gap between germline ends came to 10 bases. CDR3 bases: TGTGCCAGCAGCTTAGGCGTGACTAGCTACGAGCAGTACTTC. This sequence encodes CASSLGVTSYEQYF. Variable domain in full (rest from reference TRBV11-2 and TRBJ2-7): EAGVAQSPRYKIIEKRQSVAFWCNPISGHATLYWYQQILGQGPKLLIQFQNNGVVDDSQLPKDRFSAERLKGVDSTLKIQPAKLEDSAVYLCASSLGVTSYEQYFGPGTRLTVT.

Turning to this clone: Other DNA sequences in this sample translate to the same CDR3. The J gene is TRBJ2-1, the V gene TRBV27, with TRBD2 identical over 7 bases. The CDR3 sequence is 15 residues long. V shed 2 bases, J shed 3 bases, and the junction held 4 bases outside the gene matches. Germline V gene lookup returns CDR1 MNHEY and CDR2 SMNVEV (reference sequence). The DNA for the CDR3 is TGTGCCAGCAGTTTAGGTCTAGCGGACTACAATGAGCAGTTCTTC. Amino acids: CASSLGLADYNEQFF.

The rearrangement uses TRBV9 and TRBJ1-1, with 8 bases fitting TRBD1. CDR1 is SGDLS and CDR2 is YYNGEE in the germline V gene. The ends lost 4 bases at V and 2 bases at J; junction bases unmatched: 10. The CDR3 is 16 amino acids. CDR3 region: CASSLIGAGGNTEAFF. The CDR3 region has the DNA TGTGCCAGCAGCTTGATAGGTGCAGGGGGCAACACTGAAGCTTTCTTT.

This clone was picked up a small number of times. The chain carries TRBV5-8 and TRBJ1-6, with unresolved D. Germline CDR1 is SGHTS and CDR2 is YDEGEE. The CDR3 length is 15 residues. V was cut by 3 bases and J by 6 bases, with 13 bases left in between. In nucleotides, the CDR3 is TGTGCCAGCAGCTCCCCCGGGGAGGTTAATTCACCCCTCCACTTT. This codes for CASSSPGEVNSPLHF.

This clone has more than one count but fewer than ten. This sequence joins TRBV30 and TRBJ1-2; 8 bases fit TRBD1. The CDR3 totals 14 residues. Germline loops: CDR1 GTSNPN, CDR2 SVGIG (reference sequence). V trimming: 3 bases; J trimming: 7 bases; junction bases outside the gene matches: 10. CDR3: CAWSRRDRSRGYTF. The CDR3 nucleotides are TGTGCCTGGAGCCGCCGGGACAGGTCTCGTGGCTACACCTTC.

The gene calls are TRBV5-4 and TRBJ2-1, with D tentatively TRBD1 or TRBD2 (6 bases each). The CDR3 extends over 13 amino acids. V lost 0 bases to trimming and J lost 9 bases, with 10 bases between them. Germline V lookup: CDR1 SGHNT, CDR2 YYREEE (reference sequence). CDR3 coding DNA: TGTGCCAGCAGCTTGGTGGGGGGCGGTGAGCAGTTCTTC. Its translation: CASSLVGGGEQFF.

The CDR3 nucleotides read TGCGCCAGCAGCTTGGGACTAGCGGGAGTGGGGACAGATACGCAGTATTTT. As protein: CASSLGLAGVGTDTQYF. This chain joins TRBV5-1 and TRBJ2-3, with 12 bases matching TRBD2. This CDR3 is built from 17 residues. The germline V gene encodes CDR1 SGHRS and CDR2 YFSETQ. With 0 bases clipped from V and 3 bases from J, the junction kept 5 bases outside the gene matches.

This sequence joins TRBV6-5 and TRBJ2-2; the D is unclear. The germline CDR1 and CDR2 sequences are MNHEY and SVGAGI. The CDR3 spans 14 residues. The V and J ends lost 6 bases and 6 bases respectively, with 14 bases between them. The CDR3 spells CASSLIRAAGELFF. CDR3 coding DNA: TGTGCCAGCAGCCTCATCAGAGCCGCCGGGGAGCTGTTTTTT.

For the CDR3, the DNA is TGTGCCAGCAGCCGTGGGGCCCTCATGAACACTGAAGCTTTCTTT. Its protein is CASSRGALMNTEAFF. The chain carries TRBV7-6 and TRBJ1-1; D might be TRBD1 (5 bases). CDR3 length equals 15 residues. V gave up 5 bases and J gave up 0 bases, with 13 bases separating them. Looked up from germline, CDR1 is SGHVS and CDR2 is FNYEAQ.

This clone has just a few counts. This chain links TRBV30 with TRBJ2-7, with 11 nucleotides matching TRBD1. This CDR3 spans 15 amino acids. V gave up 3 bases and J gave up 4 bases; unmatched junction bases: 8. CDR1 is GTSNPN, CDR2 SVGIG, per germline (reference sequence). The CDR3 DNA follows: TGTGCCTGGAGGGAGGACAGGGGGCTTCGTTACGAGCAGTACTTC. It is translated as CAWREDRGLRYEQYF.

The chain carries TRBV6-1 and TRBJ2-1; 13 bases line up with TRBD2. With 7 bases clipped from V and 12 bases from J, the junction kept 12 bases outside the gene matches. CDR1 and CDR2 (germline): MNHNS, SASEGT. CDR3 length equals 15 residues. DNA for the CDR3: TGTGCCAGCACCCGACTAGCGGGAGGTGGGGGGGTGCAGTTCTTC. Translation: CASTRLAGGGGVQFF.

The CDR3 here is CASSLAETVAYEQYF. CDR3 coding DNA: TGTGCCAGCAGCTTGGCGGAAACTGTCGCCTACGAGCAGTACTTC. This chain uses TRBV5-5 with TRBJ2-7; D gene ambiguous. The CDR3 spans 15 residues. The germline V gene encodes CDR1 SGHKS and CDR2 YYEKEE (reference sequence). The V end was cut by 0 bases, the J end by 2 bases, with 12 bases between.

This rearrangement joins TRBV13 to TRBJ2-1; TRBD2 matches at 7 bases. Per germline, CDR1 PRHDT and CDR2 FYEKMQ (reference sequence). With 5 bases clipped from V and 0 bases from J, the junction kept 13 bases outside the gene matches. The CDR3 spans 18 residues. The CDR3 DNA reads TGTGCCAGCAGCCCGACTCCGGAACTAGCGAACTCCTACAATGAGCAGTTCTTC. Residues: CASSPTPELANSYNEQFF.

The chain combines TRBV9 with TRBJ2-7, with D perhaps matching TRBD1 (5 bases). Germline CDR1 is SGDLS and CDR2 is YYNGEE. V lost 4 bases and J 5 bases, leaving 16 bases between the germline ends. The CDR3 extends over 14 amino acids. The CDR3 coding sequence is TGTGCCAGCAGCCCCAGGCAGGGCGCGGACGAGCAGTACTTC. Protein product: CASSPRQGADEQYF.

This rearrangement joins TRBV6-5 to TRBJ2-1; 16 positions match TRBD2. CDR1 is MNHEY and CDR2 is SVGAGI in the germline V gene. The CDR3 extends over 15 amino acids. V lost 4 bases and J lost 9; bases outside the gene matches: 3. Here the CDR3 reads CASSSGLAGGGEQFF. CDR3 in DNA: TGTGCCAGCAGTTCGGGACTAGCGGGGGGGGGTGAGCAGTTCTTC.

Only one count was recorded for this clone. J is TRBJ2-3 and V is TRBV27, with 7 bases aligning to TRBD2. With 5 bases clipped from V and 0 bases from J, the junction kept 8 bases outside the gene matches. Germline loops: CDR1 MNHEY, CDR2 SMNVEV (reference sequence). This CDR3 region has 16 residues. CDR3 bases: TGTGCCAGCAGTCCGCTGGGCGGGGGAAGCACAGATACGCAGTATTTT. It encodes CASSPLGGGSTDTQYF.

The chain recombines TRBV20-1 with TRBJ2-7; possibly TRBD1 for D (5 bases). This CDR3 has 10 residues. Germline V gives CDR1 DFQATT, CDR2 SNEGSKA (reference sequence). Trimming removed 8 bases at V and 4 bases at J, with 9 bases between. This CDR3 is CSQGAYEQYF. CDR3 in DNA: TGCAGTCAGGGTGCGTACGAGCAGTACTTC.

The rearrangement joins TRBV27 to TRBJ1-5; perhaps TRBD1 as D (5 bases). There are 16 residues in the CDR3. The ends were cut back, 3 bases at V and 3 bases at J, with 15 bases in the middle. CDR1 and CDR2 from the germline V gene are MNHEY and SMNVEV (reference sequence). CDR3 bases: TGTGCCAGCAGTTTGCGGCAGGGCTTACCCAATCAGCCCCAGCATTTT. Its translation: CASSLRQGLPNQPQHF.

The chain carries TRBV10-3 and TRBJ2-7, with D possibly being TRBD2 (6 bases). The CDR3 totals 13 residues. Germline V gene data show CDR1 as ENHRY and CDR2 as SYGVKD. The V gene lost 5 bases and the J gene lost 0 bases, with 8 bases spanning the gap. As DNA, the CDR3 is TGTGCCATCAGTTGGGACTCCTCCTACGAGCAGTACTTC. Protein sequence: CAISWDSSYEQYF.

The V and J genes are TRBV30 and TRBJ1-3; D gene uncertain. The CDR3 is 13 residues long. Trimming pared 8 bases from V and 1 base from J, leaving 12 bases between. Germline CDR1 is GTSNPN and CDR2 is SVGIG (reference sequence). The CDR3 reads CAGLGRSGNTIYF. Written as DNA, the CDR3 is TGTGCCGGCCTCGGAAGGTCTGGAAACACCATATATTTT.

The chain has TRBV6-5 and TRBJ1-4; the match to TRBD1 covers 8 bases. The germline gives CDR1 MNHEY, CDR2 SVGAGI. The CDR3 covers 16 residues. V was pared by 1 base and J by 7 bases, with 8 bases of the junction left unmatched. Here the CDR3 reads CASSYFWTGSSEKLFF. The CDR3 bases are TGTGCCAGCAGTTACTTCTGGACAGGGAGTAGTGAAAAACTGTTTTTT.

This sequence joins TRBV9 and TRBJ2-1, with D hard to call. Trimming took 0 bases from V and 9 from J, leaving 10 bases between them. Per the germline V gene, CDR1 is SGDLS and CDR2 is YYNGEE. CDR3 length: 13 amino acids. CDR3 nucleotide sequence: TGTGCCAGCAGCGTAGGTGGGATCCCTGAGCAGTTCTTC. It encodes CASSVGGIPEQFF. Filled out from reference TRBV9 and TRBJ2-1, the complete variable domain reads DSGVTQTPKHLITATGQRVTLRCSPRSGDLSVYWYQQSLDQGLQFLIQYYNGEERAKGNILERFSAQQFPDLHSELNLSSLELGDSALYFCASSVGGIPEQFFGPGTRLTVL.